This is a list of T cell receptor beta chains from one sample in a study of blood T cell repertoires in COVID-19. TCRdb keeps only in-frame clones here, not all; method: immunoSEQ multiplex PCR. The profile covers 200,000 to 250,000 clones, with more than 80% appearing a single time and about 2.2% taken by the ten largest. Specimen: peripheral blood. These receptor sequences come from a man aged 30 to 39 who had recovered from COVID-19. Each CDR3 is given with its conserved first and last residue. Each record gives: CDR3 length, J gene, D gene, clone size, V gene, CDR3 DNA, CDR3 protein. A D gene is named only where the DNA matches it firmly. Size tells how often a clone was seen (once, few, many) or the class of an expanded clone, and some rows leave it out.

17	TRBJ2-7	NA	NA	TRBV4-1	TGCGCCAGCAGCCAAGCCCCTAGTCTCCAAAGCCCCTACGAGCAGTACTTC	CASSQAPSLQSPYEQYF
13	TRBJ2-7	NA	NA	TRBV3-1/TRBV3-2	TGTGCCAGTCGAAAGGCTGACACCTACGAGCAGTACTTC	CASRKADTYEQYF
14	TRBJ2-3	TRBD2	NA	TRBV7-9	TGTGCCAGCCAACGCGGGGGGAGGACAGATACGCAGTATTTT	CASQRGGRTDTQYF
14	TRBJ2-2	NA	NA	TRBV4-1	TGCGCCAGCGCCCATGAGTTAGGGGCCGGGGAGCTGTTTTTT	CASAHELGAGELFF
14	TRBJ2-7	NA	many	TRBV27	TGTGCCAGCAGTTCCCTGGGCAGGGGCTACGAGCAGTACTTC	CASSSLGRGYEQYF
13	TRBJ1-1	NA	NA	TRBV10-3	TGTGCCATCAGACATTTGGGAGACACTGAAGCTTTCTTT	CAIRHLGDTEAFF
12	TRBJ1-1	NA	NA	TRBV6-5	TGTGCCAGCAGTTACCTAAACACTGAAGCTTTCTTT	CASSYLNTEAFF
18	TRBJ2-3	TRBD2	NA	TRBV30	TGTGCCTGGGAACGTTTCGGGGGGTCCTTTGAAGGCACAGATACGCAGTATTTT	CAWERFGGSFEGTDTQYF
14	TRBJ2-6	NA	once	TRBV28	TGTGCCAGCAGTTTAGGGCCTGGGGCCAACGTCCTGACTTTC	CASSLGPGANVLTF
15	TRBJ2-7	NA	NA	TRBV27	TGTGCCAGCAGTTTATCAGGGGGGGCTTGGTACGAGCAGTACTTC	CASSLSGGAWYEQYF
17	TRBJ2-2	NA	NA	TRBV5-1	TGCGCCAGCAGCTTGGAGTTCGGGACACTAAACACCGGGGAGCTGTTTTTT	CASSLEFGTLNTGELFF
11	TRBJ1-2	NA	NA	TRBV30	TGTGCCTGGACAGCAGGGTATGGCTACACCTTC	CAWTAGYGYTF
13	TRBJ2-1	TRBD1	NA	TRBV9	TGTGCCAGCAACCCAGGGGGCCCCAATGAGCAGTTCTTC	CASNPGGPNEQFF
16	TRBJ1-5	TRBD1	NA	TRBV10-3	TGTGCCATCAGGGACAGGGTGGCGGGGGACAATCAGCCCCAGCATTTT	CAIRDRVAGDNQPQHF
14	TRBJ2-2	NA	NA	TRBV19	TGTGCCAGCGATACAGTACAACACACCGGGGAGCTGTTTTTT	CASDTVQHTGELFF
13	TRBJ2-5	TRBD1	NA	TRBV5-4	TGTGCCAGCAGCACGGACAGGTGGGAGACCCAGTACTTC	CASSTDRWETQYF
18	TRBJ2-3	NA	NA	TRBV6-2/TRBV6-3	TGTGCCAGCAGCCCGGAACGGGGGGCCCGTAGGGGCACAGATACGCAGTATTTT	CASSPERGARRGTDTQYF
14	TRBJ1-2	NA	NA	TRBV19	TGTGCCAGTATTACTTTCGGCGGGAACTATGGCTACACCTTC	CASITFGGNYGYTF
15	TRBJ2-7	NA	NA	TRBV6-5	TGTGCCAGCAGCGTTAGAAGGGGGGGGTCCTACGAGCAGTACTTC	CASSVRRGGSYEQYF
15	TRBJ1-3	NA	NA	TRBV5-1	TGCGCCAGCAGCCTGCCCGGACAGAAGTTAAACACCATATATTTT	CASSLPGQKLNTIYF
16	TRBJ2-1	TRBD2	NA	TRBV3-1/TRBV3-2	TGTGCCAGCAGCCGCGGGTCGGTAGCGGGGGGAACAGAGCAGTTCTTC	CASSRGSVAGGTEQFF
17	TRBJ1-5	TRBD1	NA	TRBV5-1	TGCGCCAGCAGCTTGGGGGCCGGGACAGGAACTAATCAGCCCCAGCATTTT	CASSLGAGTGTNQPQHF
13	TRBJ1-2	NA	NA	TRBV3-1/TRBV3-2	TGTGCCAGCAGCCAAAGTCGGGGGGGTGGCTACACCTTC	CASSQSRGGGYTF
13	TRBJ1-2	TRBD1	NA	TRBV29-1	TGCAGCGTTGGTCAGGGGGTTTCATATGGCTACACCTTC	CSVGQGVSYGYTF
17	TRBJ2-7	NA	once	TRBV10-3	TGTGCCATCAGCCCCGCGGGGGCGCAACCCTACTCCTACGAGCAGTACTTC	CAISPAGAQPYSYEQYF
13	TRBJ1-2	NA	NA	TRBV9	TGTGCCAGCAGCTCGACAGCTAACTATGGCTACACCTTC	CASSSTANYGYTF
14	TRBJ2-3	NA	few	TRBV5-6	TGTGCCAGCAGCGGAGCTACTAGTTTGTATACGCAGTATTTT	CASSGATSLYTQYF
15	TRBJ1-4	NA	NA	TRBV9	TGTGCCAGCAGCGTAGGGCCCAACCCCAATGAAAAACTGTTTTTT	CASSVGPNPNEKLFF
13	TRBJ1-2	NA	NA	TRBV9	TGTGCCAGCACCCTTGAGGAGGTCTATGGCTACACCTTC	CASTLEEVYGYTF
18	TRBJ1-2	NA	NA	TRBV11-2	TGTGCCAGCAGGCCAGGGGTAGGCGGGCCTGGACCTAACTATGGCTACACCTTC	CASRPGVGGPGPNYGYTF
16	TRBJ2-3	TRBD1	NA	TRBV15	TGTGCCACCAGTGGACTGGGACAGGGATCCACAGATACGCAGTATTTT	CATSGLGQGSTDTQYF
13	TRBJ1-6	NA	once	TRBV2	TGTGCCAGCAGTGAGACTTCTAATTCACCCCTCCACTTT	CASSETSNSPLHF
15	TRBJ1-1	NA	few	TRBV29-1	TGCAGCGTTGACGGGGGGACCTCAGGTTACACTGAAGCTTTCTTT	CSVDGGTSGYTEAFF
14	TRBJ1-5	NA	NA	TRBV6-2/TRBV6-3	TGTGCCAGCAGTTACGGAGCCCTTGATCAGCCCCAGCATTTT	CASSYGALDQPQHF
15	TRBJ2-1	NA	NA	TRBV30	TGTGCCTGGACCATGGGGGGGGCGAACTACAATGAGCAGTTCTTC	CAWTMGGANYNEQFF
14	TRBJ1-2	NA	NA	TRBV4-3	TGCGCCAGCAGCCAGGATCCAGGGTCCGGTGGCTACACCTTC	CASSQDPGSGGYTF
14	TRBJ2-7	NA	NA	TRBV18	TGTGCCAGCTCACCACCGGAGGTAACCTACGAGCAGTACTTC	CASSPPEVTYEQYF
17	TRBJ2-7	NA	NA	TRBV5-8	TGTGCCAGCAGCTTCCTTCAAAGGACAGTTATTGGGGACGAGCAGTACTTC	CASSFLQRTVIGDEQYF
15	TRBJ2-1	TRBD2	NA	TRBV7-6	TGTGCCAGCAGCTCACGACTAGCTGGGGTCCATGAGCAGTTCTTC	CASSSRLAGVHEQFF
15	TRBJ1-1	NA	NA	TRBV4-1	TGCGCCAGCAGCCCTTCAGACAGCCCGAACACTGAAGCTTTCTTT	CASSPSDSPNTEAFF
15	TRBJ2-7	NA	few	TRBV6-2/TRBV6-3	TGTGCCAGCAGTTACTATCAGGGCTCGGCGAGGGAGCAGTACTTC	CASSYYQGSAREQYF
13	TRBJ2-3	NA	NA	TRBV28	TGTGCCAGCAGTTTACTCGGCACAGATACGCAGTATTTT	CASSLLGTDTQYF
13	TRBJ2-3	NA	NA	TRBV11-1	TGTGCCAGCAGCTTAGCCCGGGGAAATACGCAGTATTTT	CASSLARGNTQYF
16	TRBJ1-4	NA	medium-sized	TRBV6-5	TGTGCCAGCAGTTTTCCCCGTACAGGGTGCGTTGAAAAACTGTTTTTT	CASSFPRTGCVEKLFF
15	TRBJ1-2	NA	NA	TRBV13	TGTGCCAGCAGCTTAGGTACAGAATCTAACTATGGCTACACCTTC	CASSLGTESNYGYTF
12	TRBJ1-1	NA	NA	TRBV4-1	TGCGCCAGCAGCCAAGGGGCAGAAAGTGCTTTCTTT	CASSQGAESAFF